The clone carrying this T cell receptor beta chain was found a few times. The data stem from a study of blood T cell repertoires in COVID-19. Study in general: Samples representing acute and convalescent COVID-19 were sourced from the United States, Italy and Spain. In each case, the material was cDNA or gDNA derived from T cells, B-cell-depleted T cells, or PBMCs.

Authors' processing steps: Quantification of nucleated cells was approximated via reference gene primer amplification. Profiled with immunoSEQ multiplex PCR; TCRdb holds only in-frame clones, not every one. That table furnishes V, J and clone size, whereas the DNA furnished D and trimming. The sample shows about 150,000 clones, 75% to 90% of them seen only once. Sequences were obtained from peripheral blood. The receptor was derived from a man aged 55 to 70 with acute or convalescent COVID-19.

The CDR3 DNA follows: TGCGCCAGCAGCCGCACCGGGACAGGGGGCCCCGGGGAGCTGTTTTTT. It yields the protein CASSRTGTGGPGELFF. The J gene is TRBJ2-2, the V gene TRBV4-3, with 12 bases aligning to TRBD1. The V and J ends lost 4 bases and 6 bases, in that order; junction bases with no gene match: 6. The CDR3 runs to 16 residues. Germline-derived CDR1 and CDR2 are LGHNA and YSLEER.